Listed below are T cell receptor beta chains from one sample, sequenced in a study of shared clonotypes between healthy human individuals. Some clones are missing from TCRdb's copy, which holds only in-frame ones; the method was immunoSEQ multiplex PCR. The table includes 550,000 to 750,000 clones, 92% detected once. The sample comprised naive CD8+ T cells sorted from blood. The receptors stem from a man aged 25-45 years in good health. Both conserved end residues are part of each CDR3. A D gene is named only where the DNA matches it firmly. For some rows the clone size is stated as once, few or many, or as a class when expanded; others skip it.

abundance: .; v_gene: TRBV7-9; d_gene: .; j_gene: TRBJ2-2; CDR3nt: TGTGCCAGCAGCTCCTCTAGCAGCCTAAACACCGGGGAGCTGTTTTTT; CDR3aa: CASSSSSSLNTGELFF
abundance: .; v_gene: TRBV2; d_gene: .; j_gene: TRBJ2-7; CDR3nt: TGTGCCAGCAGTGAGGTTCTAGGCCGGTACTACGAGCAGTACTTC; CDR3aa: CASSEVLGRYYEQYF
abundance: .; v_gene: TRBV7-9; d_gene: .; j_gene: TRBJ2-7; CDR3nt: TGTGCCAGCAGCTCCGACCTGACACCCTACGAGCAGTACTTC; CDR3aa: CASSSDLTPYEQYF
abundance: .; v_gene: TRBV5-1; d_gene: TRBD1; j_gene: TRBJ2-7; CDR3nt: TGCGCCAGCAGCTGGGGACAGGGTACACCCTACGAGCAGTACTTC; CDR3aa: CASSWGQGTPYEQYF
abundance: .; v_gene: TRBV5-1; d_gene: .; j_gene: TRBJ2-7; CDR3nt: TGCGCCAGCAGCCACGGGACAACCTACGAGCAGTACTTC; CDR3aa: CASSHGTTYEQYF
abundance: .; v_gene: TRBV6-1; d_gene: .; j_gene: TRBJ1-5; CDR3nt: TGTGCCAGCAGTGAAGCCTTCCGCCGGTCCACTAATCAGCCCCAGCATTTT; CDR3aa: CASSEAFRRSTNQPQHF
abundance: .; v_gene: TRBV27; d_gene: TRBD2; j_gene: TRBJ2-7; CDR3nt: TGTGCCAGCAGTTCAAGACTAGCGGGCTACGAGCAGTACTTC; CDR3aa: CASSSRLAGYEQYF
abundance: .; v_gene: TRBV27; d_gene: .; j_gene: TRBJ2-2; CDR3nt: TGTGCCAGCAGTTTATCGGCCGGGGATAACACCGGGGAGCTGTTTTTT; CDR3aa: CASSLSAGDNTGELFF
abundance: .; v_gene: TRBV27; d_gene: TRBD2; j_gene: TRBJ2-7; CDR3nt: TGTGCCAGCAGTTTTGGACTAGCGGGGGACTACGAGCAGTACTTC; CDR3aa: CASSFGLAGDYEQYF
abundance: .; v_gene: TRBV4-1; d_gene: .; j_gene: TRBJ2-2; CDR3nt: TGCGCCAGCAGCCCCGAAAAAGGAATCGGGGAGCTGTTTTTT; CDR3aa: CASSPEKGIGELFF
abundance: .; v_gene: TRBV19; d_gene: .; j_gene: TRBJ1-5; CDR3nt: TGTGCCAGTAGTATATCGCACCCGGGATCGGGGGCGATGAATCAGCCCCAGCATTTT; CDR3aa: CASSISHPGSGAMNQPQHF
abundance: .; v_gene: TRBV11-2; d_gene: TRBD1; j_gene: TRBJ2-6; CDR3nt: TGTGCCAGCAGCAAAACAGGGGGGAACTTCTATGGGGCCAACGTCCTGACTTTC; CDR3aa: CASSKTGGNFYGANVLTF
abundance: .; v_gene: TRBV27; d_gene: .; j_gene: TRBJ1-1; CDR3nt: TGTGCCAGCAGTCTTCGGGAGGCGAACACTGAAGCTTTCTTT; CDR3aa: CASSLREANTEAFF
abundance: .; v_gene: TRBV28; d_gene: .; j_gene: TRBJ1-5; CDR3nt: TGTGCCAGCAGGGCCGGGAACCCACATCAGCCCCAGCATTTT; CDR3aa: CASRAGNPHQPQHF
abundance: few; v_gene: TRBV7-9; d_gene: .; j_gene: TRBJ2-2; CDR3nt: TGTGCCAGCAGCTTATCACTTGGGGAGCTGTTTTTT; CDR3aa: CASSLSLGELFF
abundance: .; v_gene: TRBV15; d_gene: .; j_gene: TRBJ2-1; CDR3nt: TGTGCCACCAGCAGAGATTTGGGGGACTACAATGAGCAGTTCTTC; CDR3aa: CATSRDLGDYNEQFF
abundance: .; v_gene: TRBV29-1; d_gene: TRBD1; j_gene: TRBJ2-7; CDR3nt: TGCAGCGTTGAAGGGGACAGCTACGAGCAGTACTTC; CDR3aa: CSVEGDSYEQYF
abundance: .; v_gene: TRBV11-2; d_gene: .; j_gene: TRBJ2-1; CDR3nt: TGTGGGTCGACTGAGAATCACAATGAGCAGTTCTTC; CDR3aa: CGSTENHNEQFF
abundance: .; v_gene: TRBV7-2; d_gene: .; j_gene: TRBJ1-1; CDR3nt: TGTGCCAGCAGCTTAGCCCTCGGGGAAGCTTTCTTT; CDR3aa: CASSLALGEAFF
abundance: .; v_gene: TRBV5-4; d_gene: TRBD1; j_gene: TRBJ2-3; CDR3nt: TGTGCCAGCGTAGACAGGGCCACAGATACGCAGTATTTT; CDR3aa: CASVDRATDTQYF
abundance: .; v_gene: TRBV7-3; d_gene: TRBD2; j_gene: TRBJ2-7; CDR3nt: TGTGCCAGCAGCGAACTAGCGGGAGGCGTGTACGAGCAGTACTTC; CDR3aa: CASSELAGGVYEQYF
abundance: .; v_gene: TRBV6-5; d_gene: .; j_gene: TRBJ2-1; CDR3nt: TGTGCCAGCAGCTCGGGTCCAGGGAATGAGCAGTTCTTC; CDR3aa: CASSSGPGNEQFF